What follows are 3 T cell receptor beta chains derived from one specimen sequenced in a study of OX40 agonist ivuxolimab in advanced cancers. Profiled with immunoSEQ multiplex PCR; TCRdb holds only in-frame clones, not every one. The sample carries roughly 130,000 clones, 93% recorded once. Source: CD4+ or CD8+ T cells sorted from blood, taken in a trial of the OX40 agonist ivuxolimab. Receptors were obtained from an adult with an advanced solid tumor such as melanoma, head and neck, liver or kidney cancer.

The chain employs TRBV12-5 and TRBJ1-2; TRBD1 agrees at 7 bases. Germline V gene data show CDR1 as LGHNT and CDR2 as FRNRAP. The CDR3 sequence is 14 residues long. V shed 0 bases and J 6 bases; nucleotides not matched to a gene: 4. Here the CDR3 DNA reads TGTGCTAGTGGTTTGGTAGAGGGACAGCATGGCTACACCTTC. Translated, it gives CASGLVEGQHGYTF.

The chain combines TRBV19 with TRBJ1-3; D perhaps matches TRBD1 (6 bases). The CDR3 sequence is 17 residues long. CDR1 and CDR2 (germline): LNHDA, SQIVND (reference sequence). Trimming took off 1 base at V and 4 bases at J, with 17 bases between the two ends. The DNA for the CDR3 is TGTGCCAGTAGTATAGTCCCCGACAGGTGGTCAGGAAACACCATATATTTT. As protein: CASSIVPDRWSGNTIYF.

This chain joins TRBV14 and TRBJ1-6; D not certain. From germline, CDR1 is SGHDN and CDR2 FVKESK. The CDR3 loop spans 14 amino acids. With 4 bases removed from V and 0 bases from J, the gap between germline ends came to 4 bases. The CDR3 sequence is CASSRASYNSPLHF. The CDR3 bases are TGTGCCAGCAGCCGGGCCTCCTATAATTCACCCCTCCACTTT.